This T cell receptor (beta chain) was sequenced for a study of T-cell reconstitution after alpha-beta-depleted transplantation in children. Preparation of the TCRbeta library involved a method that used unique molecular identifiers. Using its own MiXCR run on the PCR reads, TCRdb lists one record per CDR3 protein. The data hold about 500,000 distinct CDR3 sequences, with about 30% observed a single time. V lost 7 bases to trimming and J lost 2 bases, with 20 bases between them. The CDR3 sequence is 17 residues long. The receptor comes from a human donor who donated a stem cell graft to a child with aplastic anemia. V usage is TRBV12-3 or TRBV12-4 and J usage is TRBJ2-2, with D possibly matching TRBD1 (5 bases). Sequencing was performed on PBMCs from the stem cell graft donor, taken from the stem cell graft. In DNA form, the CDR3 reads TGTGCCAGCAACCCCTCACCGAGGACACCAAACACCGGGGAGCTGTTTTTT. Amino acids: CASNPSPRTPNTGELFF.